This TCR beta chain was sequenced in a study of shared clonotypes between healthy human individuals. Study overall: Three CD4 naive, three CD4 memory, two CD8 naive and one CD8 memory plate were used per donor.

At deep level, the assay was performed. Libraries were prepared by immunoSEQ multiplex PCR; TCRdb keeps only in-frame clonotypes and omits some of them. Of some 2.1 million clones in the sample, about 95% were seen once. The CDR3 covers 13 residues. Trimming shortened V by 3 bases and J by 10 bases, and 13 bases separated the two germline ends. Germline CDR1 is MGHRA and CDR2 is YSYEKL. In the naive CD8 group, cells lacked CD45RO and were positively selected for CCR7, so terminally differentiated effector memory CD45RA+ cells were left out. Sequencing used naive CD8+ T cells sorted from blood. This chain uses TRBV4-1 with TRBJ2-1, with D maybe TRBD2 (6 bases). This receptor was obtained from a man aged 18 to 30 in good health. CDR3 sequence (DNA): TGCGCCAGCAGCCAGCAAGCTAGCGACGAGCAGTTCTTC. It translates to CASSQQASDEQFF.